The clone carrying this T cell receptor (beta chain) has only one observation. As yet, its antigen is unknown. Each CDR3 protein is one row after TCRdb ran MiXCR on the 5' RACE reads. The sample includes a few hundred thousand distinct CDR3 sequences, 15% to 20% of them seen just once. The sample belongs to a study of T-cell memory formation after mild COVID-19. Study summary: TCR clusters showed largely donor specificity. Study-wide results and caveats: Contracting CD8+ clones were enriched in EMRA, CD4+ mainly in CM and EM. Cross-reactive memory appears to have joined, as suggested by some responding clones showing up in pre-infection memory. Day 15 to 85 contractors were CD4/CD8 balanced; later expanders leaned CD4+.

V was shortened by 3 bases and J by 7 bases, with 18 bases between the two germline ends. CDR1 is LGHNA, CDR2 YSLEER, per germline. The CDR3 covers 16 residues. The sequence derives from a man aged 18 to 30 who had mild COVID-19 (a few samples of this study predate the infection). Cell type and time point are not known. The chain carries TRBV4-3 and TRBJ1-4; D possibly corresponds to TRBD1 (6 bases). The sequenced material came from PBMCs or a T cell subset sorted from them (not recorded which). The CDR3 sequence: CASSHNGGGRSEKLFF. In DNA form, the CDR3 reads TGCGCCAGCAGCCATAACGGAGGGGGACGGAGTGAAAAACTGTTTTTT.